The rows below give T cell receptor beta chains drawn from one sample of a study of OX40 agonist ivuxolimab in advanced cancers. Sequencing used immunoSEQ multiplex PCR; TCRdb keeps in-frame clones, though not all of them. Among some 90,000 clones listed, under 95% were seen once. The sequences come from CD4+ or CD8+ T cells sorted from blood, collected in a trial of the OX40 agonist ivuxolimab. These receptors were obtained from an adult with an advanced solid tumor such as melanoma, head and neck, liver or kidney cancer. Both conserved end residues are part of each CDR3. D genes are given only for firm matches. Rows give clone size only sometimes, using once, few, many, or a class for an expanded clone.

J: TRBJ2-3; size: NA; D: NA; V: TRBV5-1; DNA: TGCGCCAGCAGCTTGGAAGGTAGTATCACAGATACGCAGTATTTT; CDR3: CASSLEGSITDTQYF
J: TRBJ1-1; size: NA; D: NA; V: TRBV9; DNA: TGTGCCAGCAGCGTAGCGCGGAGTCAGAACACTGAAGCTTTCTTT; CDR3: CASSVARSQNTEAFF
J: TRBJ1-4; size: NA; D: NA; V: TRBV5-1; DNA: TGCGCCAGCAGCTCAGGAACAGAGGCAACTAATGAAAAACTGTTTTTT; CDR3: CASSSGTEATNEKLFF
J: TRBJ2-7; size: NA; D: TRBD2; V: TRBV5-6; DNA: TGTGCCAGCAGTTTTGGCCTAGCGGGAGGAGAGCAGTACTTC; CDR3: CASSFGLAGGEQYF
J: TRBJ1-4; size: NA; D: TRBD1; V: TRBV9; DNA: TGTGCCAGCAGCGCGGGACAGGGGTTAGCTGAAAAACTGTTTTTT; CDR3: CASSAGQGLAEKLFF
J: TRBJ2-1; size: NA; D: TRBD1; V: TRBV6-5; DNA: TGTGCCAGCATGTGGGGACAGGGCCAGACTGAGCAGTTCTTC; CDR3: CASMWGQGQTEQFF
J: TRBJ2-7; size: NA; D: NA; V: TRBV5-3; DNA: TGTGCCAGAAGCTTGGGAGGGTACGAGCAGTACTTC; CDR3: CARSLGGYEQYF
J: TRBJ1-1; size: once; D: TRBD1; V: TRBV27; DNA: TGTGCCAGCAGCCTCCGGGACAGGGGACACCATGAAGCTTTCTTT; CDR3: CASSLRDRGHHEAFF
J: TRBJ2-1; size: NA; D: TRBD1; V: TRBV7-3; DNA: TGTGCCAGCAGCTCGGGACAGGGCCTCTCCTACAATGAGCAGTTCTTC; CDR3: CASSSGQGLSYNEQFF
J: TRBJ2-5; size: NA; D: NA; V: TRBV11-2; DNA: TGTGCCAGCAGCGTCAGACTGTTGTACCAAGAGACCCAGTACTTC; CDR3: CASSVRLLYQETQYF
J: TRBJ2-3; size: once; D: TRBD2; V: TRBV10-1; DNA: TGCGCCAGCAGTCACGGGGGGAAAGATACGCAGTATTTT; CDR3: CASSHGGKDTQYF
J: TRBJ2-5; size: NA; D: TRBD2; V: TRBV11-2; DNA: TGTGCCAGCATCCTTGGGAGACTAGCGGGGGAGACCCAGTACTTC; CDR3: CASILGRLAGETQYF
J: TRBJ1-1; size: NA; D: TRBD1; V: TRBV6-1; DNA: TGTGCCAGCAGCTCACAGGGGGCAGGATCTGAAGCTTTCTTT; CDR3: CASSSQGAGSEAFF
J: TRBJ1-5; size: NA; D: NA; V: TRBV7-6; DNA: TGTGTCAGCAGCTTATTTAAGGGTAGGGATCAGCCCCAGCATTTT; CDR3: CVSSLFKGRDQPQHF
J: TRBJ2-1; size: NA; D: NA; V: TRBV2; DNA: TGTGCCAGCATTGGGGGGCTCAATGAGCAGTTCTTC; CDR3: CASIGGLNEQFF
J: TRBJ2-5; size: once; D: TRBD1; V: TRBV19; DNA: TGTGCCAGTGGACAGGGCGAGACCCAGTACTTC; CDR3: CASGQGETQYF